This T cell receptor beta chain appears in the sequencing data of a study of T cells in Graves' hyperthyroidism and ophthalmopathy. The V gene lost 6 bases and the J gene lost 1 base, with 21 bases spanning the gap. In germline, CDR1 is SNHLY, CDR2 FYNNEI. This CDR3 contains 17 residues. It was RNA transcripts that yielded the amplified TCR beta CDR3 regions. During a first-round RT-PCR of the TCR CDR3, the HTBI primer set was used. TCRdb processed the multiplex PCR reads anew with MiXCR; each CDR3 protein has one entry. The repertoire holds around 440,000 distinct CDR3 sequences, 15% to 19% seen once, with roughly 8% in the top ten. This clonotype has at least ten counts.

Sequences were obtained from blood. This TCR was recovered from a woman between 18 and 29 years old with Graves' hyperthyroidism. This chain connects TRBV2 to TRBJ2-5; D unresolved. In nucleotides, the CDR3 is TGTGCCAGCAGCGCTGCTTACAAGTACACCTCCCAAGAGACCCAGTACTTC. It codes for CASSAAYKYTSQETQYF.